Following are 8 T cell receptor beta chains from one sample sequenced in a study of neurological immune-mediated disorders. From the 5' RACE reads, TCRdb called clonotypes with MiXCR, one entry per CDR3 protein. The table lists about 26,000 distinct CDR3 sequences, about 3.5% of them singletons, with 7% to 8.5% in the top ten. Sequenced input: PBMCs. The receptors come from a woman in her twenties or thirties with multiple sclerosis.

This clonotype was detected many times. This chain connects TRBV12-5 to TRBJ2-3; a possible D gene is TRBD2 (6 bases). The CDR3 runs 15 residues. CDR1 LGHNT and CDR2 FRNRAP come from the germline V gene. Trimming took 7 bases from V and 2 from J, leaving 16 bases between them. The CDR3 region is CASATWGDPTDTQYF. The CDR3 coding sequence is TGTGCTAGTGCCACATGGGGGGATCCCACAGATACGCAGTATTTT. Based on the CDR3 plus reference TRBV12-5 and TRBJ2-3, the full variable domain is DARVTQTPRHKVTEMGQEVTMRCQPILGHNTVFWYRQTMMQGLELLAYFRNRAPLDDSGMPKDRFSAEMPDATLATLKIQPSEPRDSAVYFCASATWGDPTDTQYFGPGTRLTVL.

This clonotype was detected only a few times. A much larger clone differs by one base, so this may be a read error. CDR3 sequence reads: CASSQAGTGAEAFF. The CDR3 DNA reads TGTGCCAGCAGCCAAGCTGGGACGGGGGCTGAAGCTTTCTTT. J is TRBJ1-1 and V is TRBV4-2; D possibly corresponds to TRBD1 (5 bases). The CDR3 runs to 14 residues. Looked up from germline, CDR1 is LGHNA and CDR2 is YNFKEQ. V shed 1 base and J shed 6 bases, with 12 bases lying between them.

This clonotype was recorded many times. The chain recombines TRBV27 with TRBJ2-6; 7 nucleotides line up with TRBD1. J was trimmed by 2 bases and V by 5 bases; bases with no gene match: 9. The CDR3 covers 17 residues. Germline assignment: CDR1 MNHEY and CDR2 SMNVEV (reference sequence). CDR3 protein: CASSPLTGWTGANVLTF. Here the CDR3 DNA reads TGTGCCAGCAGTCCGTTGACAGGGTGGACTGGGGCCAACGTCCTGACTTTC.

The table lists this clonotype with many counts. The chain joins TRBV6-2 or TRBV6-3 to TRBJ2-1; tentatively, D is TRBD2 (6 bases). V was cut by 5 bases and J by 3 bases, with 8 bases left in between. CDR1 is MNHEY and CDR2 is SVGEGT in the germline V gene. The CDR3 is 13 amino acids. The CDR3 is CASSGDFYNEQFF. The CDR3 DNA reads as TGTGCCAGCAGTGGGGACTTCTACAATGAGCAGTTCTTC.

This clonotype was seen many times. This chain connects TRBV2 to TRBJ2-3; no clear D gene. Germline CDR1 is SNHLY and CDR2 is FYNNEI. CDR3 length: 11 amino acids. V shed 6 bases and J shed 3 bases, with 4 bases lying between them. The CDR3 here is CASRGTDTQYF. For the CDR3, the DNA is TGTGCCAGCAGGGGAACAGATACGCAGTATTTT.

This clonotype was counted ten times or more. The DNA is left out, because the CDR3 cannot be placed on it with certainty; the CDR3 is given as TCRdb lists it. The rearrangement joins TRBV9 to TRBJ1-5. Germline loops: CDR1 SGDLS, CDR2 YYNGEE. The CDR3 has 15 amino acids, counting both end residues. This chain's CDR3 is CASSVGVGSIQPQNF.

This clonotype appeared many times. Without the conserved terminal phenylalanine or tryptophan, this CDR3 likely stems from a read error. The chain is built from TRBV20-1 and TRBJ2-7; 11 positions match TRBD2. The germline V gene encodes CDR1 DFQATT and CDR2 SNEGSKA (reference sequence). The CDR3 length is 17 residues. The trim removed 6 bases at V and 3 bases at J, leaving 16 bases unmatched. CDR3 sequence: CSAFLGSGGVLDYEQYN. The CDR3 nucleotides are TGCAGTGCATTCCTCGGTAGCGGGGGGGTCCTGGACTACGAGCAGTACAAC.

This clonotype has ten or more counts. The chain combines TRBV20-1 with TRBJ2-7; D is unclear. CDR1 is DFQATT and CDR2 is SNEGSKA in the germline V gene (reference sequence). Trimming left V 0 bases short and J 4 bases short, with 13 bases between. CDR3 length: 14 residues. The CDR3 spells CSAREEIVRYEQYF. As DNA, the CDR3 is TGCAGTGCTAGAGAGGAGATCGTGCGGTACGAGCAGTACTTC.